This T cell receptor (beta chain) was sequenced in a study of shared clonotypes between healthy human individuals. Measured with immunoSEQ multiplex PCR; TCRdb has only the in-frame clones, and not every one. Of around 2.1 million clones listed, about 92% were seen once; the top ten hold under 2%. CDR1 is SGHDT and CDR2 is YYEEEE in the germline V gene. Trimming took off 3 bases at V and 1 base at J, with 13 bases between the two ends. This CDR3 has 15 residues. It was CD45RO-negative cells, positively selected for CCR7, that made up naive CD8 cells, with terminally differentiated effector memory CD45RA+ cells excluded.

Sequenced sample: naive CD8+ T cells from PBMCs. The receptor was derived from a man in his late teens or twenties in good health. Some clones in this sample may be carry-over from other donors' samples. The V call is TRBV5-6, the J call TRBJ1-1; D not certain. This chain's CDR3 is CASSSWTDSNTEAFF. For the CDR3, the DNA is TGTGCCAGCAGCTCATGGACGGATTCGAACACTGAAGCTTTCTTT. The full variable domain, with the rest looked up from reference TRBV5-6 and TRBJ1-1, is DAGVTQSPTHLIKTRGQQVTLRCSPKSGHDTVSWYQQALGQGPQFIFQYYEEEERQRGNFPDRFSGHQFPNYSSELNVNALLLGDSALYLCASSSWTDSNTEAFFGQGTRLTVV.